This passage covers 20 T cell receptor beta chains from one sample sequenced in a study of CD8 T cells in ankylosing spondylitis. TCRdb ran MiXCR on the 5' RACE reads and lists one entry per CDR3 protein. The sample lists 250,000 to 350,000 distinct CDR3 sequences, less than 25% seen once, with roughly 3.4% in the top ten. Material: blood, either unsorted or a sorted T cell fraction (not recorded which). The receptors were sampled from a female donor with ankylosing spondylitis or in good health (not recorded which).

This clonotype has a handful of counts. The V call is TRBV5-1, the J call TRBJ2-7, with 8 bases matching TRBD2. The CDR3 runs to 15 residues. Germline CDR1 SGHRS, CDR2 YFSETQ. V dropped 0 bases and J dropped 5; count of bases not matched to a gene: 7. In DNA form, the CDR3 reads TGCGCCAGCAGCTTGGCGCCTCCCGGGAGGGACGAGCAGTACTTC. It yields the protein CASSLAPPGRDEQYF.

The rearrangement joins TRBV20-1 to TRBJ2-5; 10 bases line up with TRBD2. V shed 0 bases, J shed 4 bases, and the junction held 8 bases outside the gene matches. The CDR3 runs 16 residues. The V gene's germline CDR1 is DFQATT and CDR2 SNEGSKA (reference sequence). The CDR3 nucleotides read TGCAGTGCTAGAGATCCACCTAGCGGGAGAACAGAGACCCAGTACTTC. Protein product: CSARDPPSGRTETQYF.

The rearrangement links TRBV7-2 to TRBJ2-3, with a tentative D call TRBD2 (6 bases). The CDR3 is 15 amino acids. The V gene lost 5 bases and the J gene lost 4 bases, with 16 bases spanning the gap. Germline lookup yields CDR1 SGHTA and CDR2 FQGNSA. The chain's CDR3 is CASSPQTSSADTQYF. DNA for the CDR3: TGTGCCAGCAGCCCTCAGACATCTAGCGCAGATACGCAGTATTTT.

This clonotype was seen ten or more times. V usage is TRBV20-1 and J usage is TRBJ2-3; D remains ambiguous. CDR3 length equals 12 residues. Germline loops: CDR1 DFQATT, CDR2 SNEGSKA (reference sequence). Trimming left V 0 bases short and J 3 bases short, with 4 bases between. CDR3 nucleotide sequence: TGCAGTGCTAGAGATTGGACAGATACGCAGTATTTT. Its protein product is CSARDWTDTQYF.

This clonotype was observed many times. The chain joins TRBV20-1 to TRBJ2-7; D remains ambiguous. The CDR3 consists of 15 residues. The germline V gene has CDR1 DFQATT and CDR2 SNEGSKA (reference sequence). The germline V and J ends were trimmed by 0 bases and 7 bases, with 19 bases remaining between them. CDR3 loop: CSARDSRHDSREQYF. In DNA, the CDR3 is TGCAGTGCTAGAGATTCAAGACACGACTCGAGGGAGCAGTACTTC.

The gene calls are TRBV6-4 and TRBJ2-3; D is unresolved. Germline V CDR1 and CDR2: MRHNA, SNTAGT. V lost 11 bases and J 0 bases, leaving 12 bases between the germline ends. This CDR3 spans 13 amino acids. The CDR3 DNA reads TGTGCCGGCCACCGTACTAGCACAGATACGCAGTATTTT. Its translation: CAGHRTSTDTQYF.

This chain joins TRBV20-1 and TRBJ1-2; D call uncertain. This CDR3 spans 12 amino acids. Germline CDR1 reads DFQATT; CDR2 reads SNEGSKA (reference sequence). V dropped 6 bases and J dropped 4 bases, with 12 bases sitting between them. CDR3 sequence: CSAQRAAYGYTF. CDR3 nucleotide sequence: TGCAGTGCACAAAGGGCTGCCTATGGCTACACCTTC.

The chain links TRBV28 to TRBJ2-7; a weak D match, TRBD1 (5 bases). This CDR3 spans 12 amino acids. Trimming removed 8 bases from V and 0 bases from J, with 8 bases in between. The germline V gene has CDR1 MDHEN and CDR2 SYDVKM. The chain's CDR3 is CASFTGSYEQYF. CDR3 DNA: TGTGCCAGCTTTACAGGCTCCTACGAGCAGTACTTC. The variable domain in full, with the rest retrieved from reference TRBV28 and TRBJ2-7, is DVKVTQSSRYLVKRTGEKVFLECVQDMDHENMFWYRQDPGLGLRLIYFSYDVKMKEKGDIPEGYSVSREKKERFSLILESASTNQTSMYLCASFTGSYEQYFGPGTRLTVT.

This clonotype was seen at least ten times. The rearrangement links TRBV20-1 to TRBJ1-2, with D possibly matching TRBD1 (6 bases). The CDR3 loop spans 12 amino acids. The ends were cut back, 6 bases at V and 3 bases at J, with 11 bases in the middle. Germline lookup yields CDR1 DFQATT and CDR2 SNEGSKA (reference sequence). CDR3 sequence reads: CSAIGQHYGYTF. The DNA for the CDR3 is TGCAGTGCCATTGGACAGCACTATGGCTACACCTTC.

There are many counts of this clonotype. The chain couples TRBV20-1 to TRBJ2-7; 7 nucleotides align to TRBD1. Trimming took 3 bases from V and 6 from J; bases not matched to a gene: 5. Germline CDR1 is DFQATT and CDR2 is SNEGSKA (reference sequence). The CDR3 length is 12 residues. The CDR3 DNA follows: TGCAGTGCTAGTAGGAACAGGGGCGAGCAGTACTTC. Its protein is CSASRNRGEQYF.

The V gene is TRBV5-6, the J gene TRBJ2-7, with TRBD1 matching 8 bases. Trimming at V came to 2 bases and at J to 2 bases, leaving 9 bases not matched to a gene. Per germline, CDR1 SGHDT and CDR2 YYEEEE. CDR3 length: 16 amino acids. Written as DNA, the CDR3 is TGTGCCAGCAGCTTAGGACAGGGTAATATCCCCTACGAGCAGTACTTC. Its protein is CASSLGQGNIPYEQYF.

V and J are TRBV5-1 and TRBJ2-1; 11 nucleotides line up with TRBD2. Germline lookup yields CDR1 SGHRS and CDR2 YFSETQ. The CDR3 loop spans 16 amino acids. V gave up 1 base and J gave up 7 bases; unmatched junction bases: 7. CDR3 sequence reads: CASSLFSGRVSNEQFF. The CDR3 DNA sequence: TGCGCCAGCAGCTTGTTTAGCGGGAGGGTTTCAAATGAGCAGTTCTTC.

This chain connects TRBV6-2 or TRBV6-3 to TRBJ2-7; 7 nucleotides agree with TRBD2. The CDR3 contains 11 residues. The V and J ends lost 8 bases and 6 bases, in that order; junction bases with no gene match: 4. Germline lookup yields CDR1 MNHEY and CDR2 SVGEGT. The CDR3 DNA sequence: TGTGCCAGCCAACTAGCGTCCGAGCAGTACTTC. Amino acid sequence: CASQLASEQYF.

The CDR3 loop reads CASSLTSGSNEQFF. CDR3 nucleotides: TGTGCCAGCAGCTTAACTAGCGGGTCTAATGAGCAGTTCTTC. The chain recombines TRBV11-2 with TRBJ2-1; 9 nucleotides align to TRBD2. V was pared by 2 bases and J by 7 bases, with 3 bases of the junction left unmatched. This CDR3 has 14 amino acids. CDR1 is SGHAT, CDR2 FQNNGV, per germline.

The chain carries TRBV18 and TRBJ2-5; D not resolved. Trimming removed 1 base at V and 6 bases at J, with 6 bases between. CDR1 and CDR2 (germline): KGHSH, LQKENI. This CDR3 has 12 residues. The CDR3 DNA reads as TGTGCCAGCTCACCACGGAATCAGACCCAGTACTTC. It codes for CASSPRNQTQYF.

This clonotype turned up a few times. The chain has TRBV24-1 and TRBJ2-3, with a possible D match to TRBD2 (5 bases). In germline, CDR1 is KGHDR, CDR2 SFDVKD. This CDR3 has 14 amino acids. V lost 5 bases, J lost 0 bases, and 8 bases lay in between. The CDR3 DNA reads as TGTGCCACCAGTGGCGGGCCCAGCACAGATACGCAGTATTTT. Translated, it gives CATSGGPSTDTQYF.

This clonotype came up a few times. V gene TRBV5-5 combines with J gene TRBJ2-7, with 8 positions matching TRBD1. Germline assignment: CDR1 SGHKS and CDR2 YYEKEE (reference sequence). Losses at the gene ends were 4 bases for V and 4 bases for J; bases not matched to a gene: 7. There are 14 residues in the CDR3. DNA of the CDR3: TGTGCCAGCAGCCTGGGACAGGTGCTTTACGAGCAGTACTTC. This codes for CASSLGQVLYEQYF.

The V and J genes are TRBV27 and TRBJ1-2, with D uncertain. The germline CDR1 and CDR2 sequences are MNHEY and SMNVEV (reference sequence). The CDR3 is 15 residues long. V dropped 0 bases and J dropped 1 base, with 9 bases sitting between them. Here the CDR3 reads CASSLSGTLNYGYTF. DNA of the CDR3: TGTGCCAGCAGTTTATCAGGAACCCTTAACTATGGCTACACCTTC.

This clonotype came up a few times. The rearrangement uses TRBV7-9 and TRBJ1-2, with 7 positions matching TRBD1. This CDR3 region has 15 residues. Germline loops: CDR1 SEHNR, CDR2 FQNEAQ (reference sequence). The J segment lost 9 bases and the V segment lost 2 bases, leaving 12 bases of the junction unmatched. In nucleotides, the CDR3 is TGTGCCAGCAGCTTACCTGGGACAGACTTGTTTCGCTACACCTTC. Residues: CASSLPGTDLFRYTF.

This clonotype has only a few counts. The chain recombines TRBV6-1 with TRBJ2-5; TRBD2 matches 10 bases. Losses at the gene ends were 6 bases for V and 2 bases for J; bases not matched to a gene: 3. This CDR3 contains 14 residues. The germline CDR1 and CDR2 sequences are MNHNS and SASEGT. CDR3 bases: TGTGCCAGCAGATCAGCGGGAGGGCAAGAGACCCAGTACTTC. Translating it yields CASRSAGGQETQYF.